The 23 T cell receptor beta chains presented below share a single source sample, sequenced in a study of cytomegalovirus exposure and HLA in healthy donors. Use of 60 Vbeta and 13 Jbeta primers characterized the PCR. The assay was immunoSEQ multiplex PCR, and TCRdb's table has in-frame clones only and misses some. Counted here are 130,000 to 150,000 clones, around two thirds occurring once; the ten biggest clones make up around 4.7%. The specimen sequenced was PBMCs. The source is a man between 18 and 35 years old in good health and CMV-seropositive.

This chain joins TRBV5-1 and TRBJ1-1; tentative D call: TRBD1 (5 bases). The V end lost 2 bases, the J end lost 2 bases, and 10 bases lay between the germline ends. This CDR3 spans 14 amino acids. The germline V gene has CDR1 SGHRS and CDR2 YFSETQ. The CDR3 nucleotides read TGCGCCAGCAGCTTAGAAACAGGTAACACTGAAGCTTTCTTT. Translating it yields CASSLETGNTEAFF.

This clone was detected only a few times. The chain carries TRBV6-5 and TRBJ2-7, with TRBD2 identical over 8 bases. In germline, CDR1 is MNHEY, CDR2 SVGAGI. J gave up 3 bases and V 0 bases, and 4 bases lay outside the gene matches. The CDR3 sequence is 15 residues long. CDR3 nucleotide sequence: TGTGCCAGCAGTTACTCGACTAGCGTTAGCTACGAGCAGTACTTC. This gives the protein CASSYSTSVSYEQYF.

The chain uses TRBV9 and TRBJ1-2; TRBD1 matches 10 bases. CDR3 size: 15 residues. V was pared by 3 bases and J by 3 bases, with 5 bases of the junction left unmatched. CDR1 is SGDLS, CDR2 YYNGEE, per germline. The CDR3 DNA is TGTGCCAGCAGCGGACAGGGGGCGAGGCACTATGGCTACACCTTC. As protein: CASSGQGARHYGYTF.

The chain has TRBV4-2 and TRBJ2-7; the D gene is possibly TRBD2 (5 bases). CDR1 and CDR2 (germline): LGHNA, YNFKEQ. The CDR3 has 15 residues. Deletions cut 0 bases from V and 0 bases from J, with 9 bases between. CDR3 amino acids: CASSQDEGDSYEQYF. The CDR3, as DNA: TGTGCCAGCAGCCAAGATGAGGGTGACTCCTACGAGCAGTACTTC.

J is TRBJ2-1 and V is TRBV5-1, with 11 bases matching TRBD1. V was pared by 0 bases and J by 7 bases, with 3 bases of the junction left unmatched. The CDR3 sequence is 15 residues long. Per the germline V gene, CDR1 is SGHRS and CDR2 is YFSETQ. The CDR3 spells CASSLGGTGGNEQFF. DNA of the CDR3: TGCGCCAGCAGCTTGGGAGGGACAGGGGGGAATGAGCAGTTCTTC. Based on the CDR3 plus reference TRBV5-1 and TRBJ2-1, the full variable domain is KAGVTQTPRYLIKTRGQQVTLSCSPISGHRSVSWYQQTPGQGLQFLFEYFSETQRNKGNFPGRFSGRQFSNSRSEMNVSTLELGDSALYLCASSLGGTGGNEQFFGPGTRLTVL.

The J gene is TRBJ2-2, the V gene TRBV18; 9 bases fit TRBD1. Looked up from germline, CDR1 is KGHSH and CDR2 is LQKENI. With V trimmed by 6 bases and J by 3 bases, 8 bases remained unmatched. The CDR3 loop spans 16 amino acids. The chain's CDR3 is CASSSQGQGYTGELFF. The DNA of the CDR3 is TGTGCCAGCTCTTCACAGGGACAGGGATACACCGGGGAGCTGTTTTTT.

This chain joins TRBV4-2 and TRBJ1-5, with 7 bases matching TRBD1. There are 14 residues in the CDR3. CDR1 LGHNA and CDR2 YNFKEQ come from the germline V gene. V was clipped by 5 bases and J by 0 bases; unmatched bases: 1. The DNA of the CDR3 is TGTGCCAGCAGCGGGACAGATAGCAATCAGCCCCAGCATTTT. Its translation is CASSGTDSNQPQHF.

The genes are TRBV28 and TRBJ2-1, with a possible D match to TRBD1 (6 bases). The CDR3 loop spans 16 amino acids. The germline CDR1 and CDR2 sequences are MDHEN and SYDVKM. The V end was cut by 7 bases, the J end by 0 bases, with 16 bases between. The CDR3 DNA reads TGTGCCAGCATGTCGGTGGGGGCAAGCTCCTACAATGAGCAGTTCTTC. It specifies CASMSVGASSYNEQFF.

The chain joins TRBV27 to TRBJ2-7; D is unclear. CDR3 length equals 16 residues. Trimming pared 6 bases from V and 2 bases from J, leaving 20 bases between. Germline V gene sequence: CDR1 MNHEY, CDR2 SMNVEV (reference sequence). The CDR3 is CASSPRWAGLTYEQYF. CDR3 bases: TGTGCCAGCAGCCCCCGGTGGGCAGGCCTAACCTACGAGCAGTACTTC.

This sequence joins TRBV9 and TRBJ2-2; D remains unclear. Germline CDR1 and CDR2: SGDLS and YYNGEE. Between the trimmed V and J ends, which lost 0 bases and 2 bases, there was a span of 8 bases. CDR3 size: 15 residues. DNA of the CDR3: TGTGCCAGCAGCGTAGGAGATACCAACACCGGGGAGCTGTTTTTT. Encoded protein: CASSVGDTNTGELFF.

The genes are TRBV6-4 and TRBJ1-4; D not certain. Trimming removed 1 base at V and 8 bases at J, with 17 bases between. This CDR3 spans 16 amino acids. Germline-derived CDR1 and CDR2 are MRHNA and SNTAGT. This chain's CDR3 is CASSDWRPTIREKLFF. The DNA of the CDR3 is TGTGCCAGCAGTGACTGGAGACCGACCATCCGCGAAAAACTGTTTTTT.

The J gene is TRBJ1-2, the V gene TRBV4-2; D is unclear. Germline V gives CDR1 LGHNA, CDR2 YNFKEQ. The V end was cut by 4 bases, the J end by 14 bases, with 17 bases between. CDR3 length equals 12 residues. The DNA for the CDR3 is TGTGCCAGCAGCCCTCAGCCTGGGAGGCATACCTTC. Translated: CASSPQPGRHTF.

The table lists this clone with a count of one. The rearrangement joins TRBV6-1 to TRBJ2-5; 11 positions match TRBD2. The DNA end is more similar to TRBJ2-7, so the J call may be wrong. CDR3 length: 16 amino acids. CDR1 is MNHNS, CDR2 SASEGT, per germline. The CDR3 region is CASSEEVAGGAYEQYF. The CDR3 nucleotides are TGTGCCAGCAGTGAAGAGGTAGCGGGAGGGGCCTACGAGCAGTACTTC.

The rearrangement links TRBV27 to TRBJ2-3; 9 nucleotides line up with TRBD2. Trimming at V came to 6 bases and at J to 1 base, leaving 5 bases not matched to a gene. CDR3 size: 15 residues. The germline V gene has CDR1 MNHEY and CDR2 SMNVEV (reference sequence). CDR3 DNA sequence: TGTGCCAGCAGACTAGCGGGTTCTCGCACAGATACGCAGTATTTT. Encoded protein: CASRLAGSRTDTQYF.

This clone was recorded only once. V is TRBV7-3 and J is TRBJ2-7; 7 positions match TRBD2. The V and J ends lost 5 bases and 7 bases, in that order; junction bases with no gene match: 5. Germline lookup yields CDR1 SGHTA and CDR2 FQGTGA. The CDR3 loop spans 12 amino acids. The CDR3 here is CASSPTGGEQYF. DNA for the CDR3: TGTGCCAGCAGCCCGACGGGGGGAGAGCAGTACTTC. The complete variable domain, with remaining parts taken from reference TRBV7-3 and TRBJ2-7, reads GAGVSQTPSNKVTEKGKYVELRCDPISGHTALYWYRQSLGQGPEFLIYFQGTGAADDSGLPNDRFFAVRPEGSVSTLKIQRTERGDSAVYLCASSPTGGEQYFGPGTRLTVT.

This chain joins TRBV30 and TRBJ1-1; 9 bases are shared with TRBD1. Germline trimming cut 8 bases from V and 5 bases from J; bases unmatched to any gene: 9. The CDR3 is 13 amino acids. Germline CDR1 reads GTSNPN; CDR2 reads SVGIG (reference sequence). The CDR3 reads CAGYRGQGTEAFF. For the CDR3, the DNA is TGTGCCGGATACAGGGGGCAAGGGACTGAAGCTTTCTTT. Complete variable domain (other parts from reference TRBV30 and TRBJ1-1): SQTIHQWPATLVQPVGSPLSLECTVEGTSNPNLYWYRQAAGRGLQLLFYSVGIGQISSEVPQNLSASRPQDRQFILSSKKLLLSDSGFYLCAGYRGQGTEAFFGQGTRLTVV.

The chain links TRBV4-3 to TRBJ2-3; TRBD2 matches 8 bases. The CDR3 loop spans 16 amino acids. V dropped 3 bases and J dropped 4; count of bases not matched to a gene: 9. Germline CDR1 and CDR2: LGHNA and YSLEER. As DNA, the CDR3 is TGCGCCAGCAGCCACCACCAGACTAGCGCGGCAGATACGCAGTATTTT. This sequence encodes CASSHHQTSAADTQYF.

The gene calls are TRBV18 and TRBJ2-4, with TRBD1 matching 7 bases. Germline-derived CDR1 and CDR2 are KGHSH and LQKENI. The J segment lost 8 bases and the V segment lost 6 bases, leaving 7 bases of the junction unmatched. The CDR3 is 13 residues long. Here the CDR3 reads CASSRQGLDIQYF. The CDR3 DNA is TGTGCCAGCTCGCGACAGGGCTTGGACATTCAGTACTTC.

In this sample, this clone turned up a few times. The CDR3 is CASSQDVNRGTGYTF. The CDR3 DNA is TGCGCCAGCAGCCAAGACGTTAACAGGGGGACAGGCTACACCTTC. The gene calls are TRBV4-3 and TRBJ1-2; 8 positions agree with TRBD1. The germline V gene encodes CDR1 LGHNA and CDR2 YSLEER. Trimming at V came to 0 bases and at J to 8 bases, leaving 8 bases not matched to a gene. This CDR3 is built from 15 residues.

The J gene is TRBJ1-6, the V gene TRBV7-9; unclear D gene. Germline values: CDR1 SEHNR, CDR2 FQNEAQ (reference sequence). This CDR3 contains 13 residues. The V gene lost 4 bases and the J gene lost 7 bases, with 8 bases spanning the gap. CDR3 residues: CASSSDFNSPLHF. CDR3 sequence (DNA): TGTGCCAGCAGCTCCGACTTCAATTCACCCCTCCACTTT.

This chain connects TRBV9 to TRBJ1-2; 7 bases fit TRBD1. The germline V gene encodes CDR1 SGDLS and CDR2 YYNGEE. The CDR3 extends over 14 amino acids. V lost 0 bases and J lost 8; bases outside the gene matches: 7. The CDR3 nucleotides read TGTGCCAGCAGCGTAGTGAAGGGGGCAAGGGGCTACACCTTC. This translates into CASSVVKGARGYTF.

The chain uses TRBV10-2 and TRBJ1-2; 7 bases agree with TRBD1. The germline CDR1 and CDR2 sequences are WSHSY and SAAADI. The CDR3 runs 12 residues. V lost 2 bases, J lost 8 bases, and 2 bases stayed unmatched. DNA of the CDR3: TGCGCCAGCAGTGAGGGACAGGCGGGCTACACCTTC. This encodes CASSEGQAGYTF.

The gene calls are TRBV9 and TRBJ2-7; 7 bases line up with TRBD2. Germline CDR1 is SGDLS and CDR2 is YYNGEE. The CDR3 sequence is 14 residues long. Trimming at V came to 3 bases and at J to 3 bases, leaving 6 bases not matched to a gene. CDR3 region: CASSAGGSGYEQYF. The CDR3 nucleotides read TGTGCCAGCAGCGCGGGCGGGAGCGGCTACGAGCAGTACTTC.